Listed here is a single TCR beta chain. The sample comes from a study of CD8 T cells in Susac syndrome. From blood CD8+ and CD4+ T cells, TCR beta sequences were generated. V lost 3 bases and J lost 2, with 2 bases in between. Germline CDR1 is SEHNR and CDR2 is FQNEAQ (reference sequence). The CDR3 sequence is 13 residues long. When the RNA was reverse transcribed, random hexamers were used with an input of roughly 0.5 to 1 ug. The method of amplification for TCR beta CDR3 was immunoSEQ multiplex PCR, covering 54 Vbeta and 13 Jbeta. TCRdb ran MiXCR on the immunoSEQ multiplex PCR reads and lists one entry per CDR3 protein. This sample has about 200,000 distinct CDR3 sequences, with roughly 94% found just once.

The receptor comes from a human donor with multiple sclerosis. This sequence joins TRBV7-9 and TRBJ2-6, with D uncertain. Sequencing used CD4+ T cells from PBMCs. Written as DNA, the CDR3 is TGTGCCAGCAGCTTCGCTGGGGCCAACGTCCTGACTTTC. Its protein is CASSFAGANVLTF.